The 10 T cell receptor beta chains presented below share a single source sample, sequenced in a study of blood T cell repertoires in COVID-19. The protocol was immunoSEQ multiplex PCR, while the TCRdb copy is restricted to in-frame clones and leaves out a portion. There are 250,000 to 300,000 clones in the sample; 84% occur only once, and 4.2% lies in the top ten. What was sequenced was peripheral blood. All receptors come from a man in his sixties with acute or convalescent COVID-19.

The chain recombines TRBV10-3 with TRBJ2-6, with no clear D. The CDR3 loop spans 13 amino acids. Trimming stripped 7 bases from V and 0 bases from J, with 4 bases between. Germline lookup yields CDR1 ENHRY and CDR2 SYGVKD. For the CDR3, the DNA is TGTGCCATCATCGGCTCTGGGGCCAACGTCCTGACTTTC. Its translation is CAIIGSGANVLTF.

J is TRBJ2-7 and V is TRBV19; 9 bases are a match to TRBD1. The CDR3 spans 14 residues. The germline V gene has CDR1 LNHDA and CDR2 SQIVND (reference sequence). Germline trimming cut 5 bases from V and 4 bases from J; bases unmatched to any gene: 6. The CDR3 protein is CASSPDRGKYEQYF. The CDR3 bases are TGTGCCAGTAGTCCTGACAGGGGGAAATACGAGCAGTACTTC.

This clone was observed a handful of times. The V and J genes are TRBV5-6 and TRBJ1-1, with TRBD1 matching 7 bases. Looked up from germline, CDR1 is SGHDT and CDR2 is YYEEEE. V lost 3 bases, J lost 1 base, and 3 bases stayed unmatched. The length of the CDR3 is 14 residues. CDR3 nucleotide sequence: TGTGCCAGCAGCTCACAGGGGTGGAACACTGAAGCTTTCTTT. Translation gives CASSSQGWNTEAFF. The full variable domain, in which reference TRBV5-6 and TRBJ1-1 provide the parts outside the CDR3, is DAGVTQSPTHLIKTRGQQVTLRCSPKSGHDTVSWYQQALGQGPQFIFQYYEEEERQRGNFPDRFSGHQFPNYSSELNVNALLLGDSALYLCASSSQGWNTEAFFGQGTRLTVV.

The chain recombines TRBV10-3 with TRBJ2-7, with a tentative D call TRBD1 (5 bases). The germline V and J ends were trimmed by 10 bases and 0 bases, with 10 bases remaining between them. Germline V lookup: CDR1 ENHRY, CDR2 SYGVKD. The CDR3 spans 12 residues. CDR3 sequence: CATGLLSYEQYF. In DNA, the CDR3 is TGTGCCACAGGGCTTCTCTCCTACGAGCAGTACTTC.

V is TRBV3-1 (or the pseudogene TRBV3-2) and J is TRBJ1-1, with D hard to call. From germline, CDR1 is LGHDT and CDR2 YNNKEL (reference sequence). With 4 bases removed from V and 0 bases from J, the gap between germline ends came to 15 bases. The CDR3 runs to 16 residues. As DNA, the CDR3 is TGTGCCAGCAGCCCGGCCCCCCTGGGCATGAACACTGAAGCTTTCTTT. Its protein product is CASSPAPLGMNTEAFF.

This chain uses TRBV11-3 with TRBJ1-1; D call uncertain. The CDR3 totals 13 residues. Trimming left V 4 bases short and J 4 bases short, with 10 bases between. Germline-derived CDR1 and CDR2 are SGHNT and YENEEA. This CDR3 is CASSSLSGTEAFF. The CDR3 nucleotides read TGTGCCAGCAGCTCTTTGTCGGGCACTGAAGCTTTCTTT.

The chain links TRBV5-4 to TRBJ2-7; 9 bases match TRBD1. Germline V gives CDR1 SGHNT, CDR2 YYREEE (reference sequence). The CDR3 is 14 residues long. Unmatched junction bases numbered 6, after V lost 2 bases and J lost 6 bases. CDR3 protein: CASSFPGQGPEQYF. For the CDR3, the DNA is TGTGCCAGCAGCTTTCCGGGACAGGGACCCGAGCAGTACTTC.

This clone appeared once. CDR3 residues: CASRARTGGRETQYF. DNA of the CDR3: TGTGCCAGCAGGGCGAGGACAGGGGGCAGGGAGACCCAGTACTTC. The chain has TRBV6-5 and TRBJ2-5, with TRBD1 matching 11 bases. CDR1 and CDR2 from the germline V gene are MNHEY and SVGAGI. This CDR3 spans 15 amino acids. With V trimmed by 6 bases and J by 5 bases, 8 bases remained unmatched.

This chain connects TRBV29-1 to TRBJ2-3; D is ambiguous. This CDR3 contains 12 residues. CDR1 is SQVTM and CDR2 is ANQGSEA in the germline V gene. Trimming removed 7 bases at V and 1 base at J, with 9 bases between. CDR3 sequence (DNA): TGCAGCGAAAACAGACGCACAGATACGCAGTATTTT. Translation: CSENRRTDTQYF.

V gene TRBV5-1 combines with J gene TRBJ1-4; 7 nucleotides line up with TRBD1. The CDR3 contains 14 residues. In germline, CDR1 is SGHRS, CDR2 YFSETQ. The J segment lost 7 bases and the V segment lost 0 bases, leaving 3 bases of the junction unmatched. CDR3 residues: CASSLDRGGEKLFF. The CDR3 bases are TGCGCCAGCAGCTTGGACAGGGGCGGTGAAAAACTGTTTTTT.